The entry that follows covers one T cell receptor (beta chain) sequence. The source of the sample is a study of shared T cell receptors in the human thymus. Libraries were prepared by immunoSEQ multiplex PCR; TCRdb keeps only in-frame clonotypes and omits some of them. The data hold 500,000 to 850,000 clones, with about 89% observed a single time. Germline CDR1 reads SGHDT; CDR2 reads YYEEEE. This CDR3 contains 15 residues. The V gene lost 0 bases and the J gene lost 5 bases, with 14 bases spanning the gap. Another study also made use of these data, one on human thymus T cells. As that study records: Infants served as donors; they were healthy and Finnish and were having corrective surgery for congenital heart defects. During corrective heart surgery, resections were taken, and the thymus tissue came from them. What related research reported was that thymic repertoires overlapped highly among unrelated individuals.

The sequence was collected from a boy younger than two with a congenital heart defect. The material sequenced was thymocytes. J is TRBJ1-2 and V is TRBV5-6, with a possible D match to TRBD1 (6 bases). DNA for the CDR3: TGTGCCAGCAGCTTGGTCACCGAACAGGGTTATGGCTACACCTTC. It yields the protein CASSLVTEQGYGYTF.